This T cell receptor (beta chain) was identified during a study of cytomegalovirus exposure and HLA in healthy donors. On the study more broadly: Of over 350 genotyped donors, roughly 81% grouped in the Caucasian-associated ancestry cluster.

The PCR ran on 60 Vbeta and 13 Jbeta primers. Using immunoSEQ multiplex PCR, the repertoire was profiled, and TCRdb retains in-frame clones only, with some absent. Of about 110,000 clones listed, around 80% were seen once; the top ten hold around an eighth. Of note for this clone: The same CDR3 is also encoded by other DNA sequences in this sample.

The sequenced material came from PBMCs. The TCR was taken from a man aged 25 to 40 in good health and CMV-seropositive.

The CDR3 region has the DNA TGTGCCAGCAGCCAAGTATCGGGGAGGAGCACTGAAGCTTTCTTT. Residues: CASSQVSGRSTEAFF. V is TRBV14 and J is TRBJ1-1; D not certain. The CDR3 sequence is 15 residues long. The V gene's germline CDR1 is SGHDN and CDR2 FVKESK. V lost 1 base, J lost 4 bases, and 13 bases lay in between. Complete variable domain (other parts from reference TRBV14 and TRBJ1-1): EAGVTQFPSHSVIEKGQTVTLRCDPISGHDNLYWYRRVMGKEIKFLLHFVKESKQDESGMPNNRFLAERTGGTYSTLKVQPAELEDSGVYFCASSQVSGRSTEAFFGQGTRLTVV.